The clone carrying this T cell receptor (beta chain) has more than one count but fewer than ten. These data are taken from a study of patients and donors after allogeneic stem cell transplantation. Trimming removed 8 bases at V and 6 bases at J, with 17 bases between. The CDR3 has 14 residues. From the RT-PCR reads, TCRdb called clonotypes with MiXCR, one entry per CDR3 protein. Of about 960,000 distinct CDR3 sequences in the sample, more than 15% were seen once. The sequencing input was blood, either unsorted or a sorted T cell fraction (not recorded which). The TCR was taken from a human donor who was either an allogeneic HSCT recipient or a stem cell or donor lymphocyte infusion donor (not recorded which). It is not recorded whose cells these are; they may come from a transplant donor. The chain carries TRBV12-3 or TRBV12-4 and TRBJ1-5; D is possibly TRBD1 (5 bases). The CDR3 sequence: CASQHSGVGQPQHF. CDR3 DNA sequence: TGTGCCAGCCAACATTCGGGGGTAGGTCAGCCCCAGCATTTT.